This TCR beta chain emerged from a study of T cell responses to AZD1222 COVID-19 vaccine. The CDR3 totals 15 residues. Germline CDR1 reads MRHNA; CDR2 reads SNTAGT. V lost 7 bases and J 0 bases, leaving 15 bases between the germline ends. Generated by immunoSEQ multiplex PCR, the TCRdb table keeps only in-frame clones and is missing some. The table lists over 50,000 clones, 84% of them singletons. The sequence was obtained from an adult in good health. The sample in question was peripheral blood, obtained on day 0 of AZD1222 vaccination. The chain links TRBV6-4 to TRBJ1-2; D possibly corresponds to TRBD1 (6 bases). Here the CDR3 DNA reads TGTGCCAGCACTTGGACAGCCGGATCTAACTATGGCTACACCTTC. This translates into CASTWTAGSNYGYTF.